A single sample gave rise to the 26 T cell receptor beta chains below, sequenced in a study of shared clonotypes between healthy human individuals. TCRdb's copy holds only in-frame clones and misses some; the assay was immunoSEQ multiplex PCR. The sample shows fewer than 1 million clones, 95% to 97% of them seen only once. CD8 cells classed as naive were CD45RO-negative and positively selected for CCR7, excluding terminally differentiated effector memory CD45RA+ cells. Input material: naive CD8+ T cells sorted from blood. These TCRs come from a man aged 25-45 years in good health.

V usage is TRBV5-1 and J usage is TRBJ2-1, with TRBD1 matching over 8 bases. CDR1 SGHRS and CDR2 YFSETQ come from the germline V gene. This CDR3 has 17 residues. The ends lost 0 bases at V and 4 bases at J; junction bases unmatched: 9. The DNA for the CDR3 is TGCGCCAGCAGCTTGGTCGTAGGACAGGGTGCGTACAATGAGCAGTTCTTC. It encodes CASSLVVGQGAYNEQFF.

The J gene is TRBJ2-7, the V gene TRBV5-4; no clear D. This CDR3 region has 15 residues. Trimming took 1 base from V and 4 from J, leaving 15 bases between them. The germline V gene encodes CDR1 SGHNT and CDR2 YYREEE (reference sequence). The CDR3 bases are TGTGCCAGCAGCTTGATGGCAGAACTGGTTTACGAGCAGTACTTC. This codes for CASSLMAELVYEQYF.

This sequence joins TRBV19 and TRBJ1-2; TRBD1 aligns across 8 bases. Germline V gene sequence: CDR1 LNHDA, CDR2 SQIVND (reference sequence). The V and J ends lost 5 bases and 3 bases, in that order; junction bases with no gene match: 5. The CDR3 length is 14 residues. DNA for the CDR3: TGTGCCAGTAGTGTCCCGACAGGGGACTATGGCTACACCTTC. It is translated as CASSVPTGDYGYTF.

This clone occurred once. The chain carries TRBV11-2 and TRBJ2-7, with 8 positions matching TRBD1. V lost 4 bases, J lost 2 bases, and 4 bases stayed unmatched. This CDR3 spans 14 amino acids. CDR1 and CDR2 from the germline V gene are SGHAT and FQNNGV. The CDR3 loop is CASSSGQAAYEQYF. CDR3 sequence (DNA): TGTGCCAGCAGCTCGGGACAGGCAGCCTACGAGCAGTACTTC.

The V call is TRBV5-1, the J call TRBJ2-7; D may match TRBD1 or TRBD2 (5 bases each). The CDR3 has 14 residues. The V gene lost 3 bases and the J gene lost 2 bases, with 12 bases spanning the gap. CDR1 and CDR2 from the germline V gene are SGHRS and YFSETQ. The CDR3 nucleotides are TGCGCCAGCAGCTCGGGACGTATAGCCTACGAGCAGTACTTC. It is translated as CASSSGRIAYEQYF.

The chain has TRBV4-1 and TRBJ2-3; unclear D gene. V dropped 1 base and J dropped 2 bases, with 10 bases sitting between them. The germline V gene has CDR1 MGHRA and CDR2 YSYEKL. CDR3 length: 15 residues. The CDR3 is CASSQGPIPTDTQYF. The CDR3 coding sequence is TGCGCCAGCAGCCAAGGCCCTATTCCCACAGATACGCAGTATTTT.

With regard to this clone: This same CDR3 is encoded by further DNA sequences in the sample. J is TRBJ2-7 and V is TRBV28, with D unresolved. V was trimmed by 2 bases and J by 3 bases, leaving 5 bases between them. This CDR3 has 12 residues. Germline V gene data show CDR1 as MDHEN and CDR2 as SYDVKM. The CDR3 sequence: CASSLNSYEQYF. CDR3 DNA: TGTGCCAGCAGTTTAAACAGCTACGAGCAGTACTTC.

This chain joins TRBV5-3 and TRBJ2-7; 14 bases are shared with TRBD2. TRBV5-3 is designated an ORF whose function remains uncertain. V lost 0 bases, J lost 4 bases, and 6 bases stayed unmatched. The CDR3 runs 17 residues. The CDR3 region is CARSLDGTSGSEYEQYF. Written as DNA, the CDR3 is TGTGCCAGAAGCTTGGACGGGACTAGCGGGAGTGAATACGAGCAGTACTTC.

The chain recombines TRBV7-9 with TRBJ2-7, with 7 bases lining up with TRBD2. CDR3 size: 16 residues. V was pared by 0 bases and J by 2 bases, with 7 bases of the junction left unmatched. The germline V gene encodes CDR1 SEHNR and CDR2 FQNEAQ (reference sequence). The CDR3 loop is CASSLAPGGGTYEQYF. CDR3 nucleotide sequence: TGTGCCAGCAGCTTAGCGCCCGGGGGAGGGACCTACGAGCAGTACTTC.

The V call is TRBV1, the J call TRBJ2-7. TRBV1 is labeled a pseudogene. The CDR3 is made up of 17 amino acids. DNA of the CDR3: TGCACCAGCAGCCAAGACAGGCCTTTAGCTGTTCCCTACGAGCAGTACTTC. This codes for CTSSQDRPLAVPYEQYF.

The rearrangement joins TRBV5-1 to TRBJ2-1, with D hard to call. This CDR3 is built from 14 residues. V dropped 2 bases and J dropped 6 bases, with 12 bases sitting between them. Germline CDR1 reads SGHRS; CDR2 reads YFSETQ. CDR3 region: CASSFDSSLNEQFF. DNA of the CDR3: TGCGCCAGCAGCTTTGATTCTTCCCTCAATGAGCAGTTCTTC.

CDR3 loop: CASSAALNSYEQYF. The CDR3 nucleotides are TGTGCCAGCAGCGCCGCTCTGAACTCCTACGAGCAGTACTTC. The V and J genes are TRBV9 and TRBJ2-7; D is unclear. V shed 3 bases and J shed 0 bases, with 10 bases lying between them. CDR3 length equals 14 residues. Per the germline V gene, CDR1 is SGDLS and CDR2 is YYNGEE.

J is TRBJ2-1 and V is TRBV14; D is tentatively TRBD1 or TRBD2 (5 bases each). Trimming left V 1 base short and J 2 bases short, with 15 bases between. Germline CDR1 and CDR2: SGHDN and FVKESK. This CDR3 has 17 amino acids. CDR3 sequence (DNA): TGTGCCAGCAGCCAAGGGCTGGGGCTAGCTGCCTACAATGAGCAGTTCTTC. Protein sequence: CASSQGLGLAAYNEQFF. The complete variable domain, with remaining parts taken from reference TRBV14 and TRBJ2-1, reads EAGVTQFPSHSVIEKGQTVTLRCDPISGHDNLYWYRRVMGKEIKFLLHFVKESKQDESGMPNNRFLAERTGGTYSTLKVQPAELEDSGVYFCASSQGLGLAAYNEQFFGPGTRLTVL.

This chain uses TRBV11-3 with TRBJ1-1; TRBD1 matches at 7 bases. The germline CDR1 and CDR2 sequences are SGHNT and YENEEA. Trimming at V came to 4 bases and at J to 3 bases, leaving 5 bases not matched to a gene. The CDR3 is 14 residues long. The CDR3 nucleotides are TGTGCCAGCAGCTACACAGGGGATCACACTGAAGCTTTCTTT. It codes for CASSYTGDHTEAFF.

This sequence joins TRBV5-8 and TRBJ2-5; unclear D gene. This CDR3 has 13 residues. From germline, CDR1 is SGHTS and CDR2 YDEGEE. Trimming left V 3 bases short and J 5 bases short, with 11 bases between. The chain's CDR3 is CASSSDPRETQYF. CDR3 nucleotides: TGTGCCAGCAGCTCGGACCCCAGGGAGACCCAGTACTTC.

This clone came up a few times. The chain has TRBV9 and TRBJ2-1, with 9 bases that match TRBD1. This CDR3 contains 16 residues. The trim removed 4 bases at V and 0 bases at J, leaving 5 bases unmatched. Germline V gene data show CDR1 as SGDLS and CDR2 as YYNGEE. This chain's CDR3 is CASSRTGESSYNEQFF. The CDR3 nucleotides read TGTGCCAGCAGCCGGACAGGGGAGAGCTCCTACAATGAGCAGTTCTTC.

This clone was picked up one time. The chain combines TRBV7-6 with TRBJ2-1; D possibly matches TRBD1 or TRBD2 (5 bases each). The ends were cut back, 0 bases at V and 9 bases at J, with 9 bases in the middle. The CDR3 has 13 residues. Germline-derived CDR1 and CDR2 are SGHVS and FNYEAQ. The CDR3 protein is CASSLAGAGEQFF. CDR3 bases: TGTGCCAGCAGCTTAGCCGGGGCGGGTGAGCAGTTCTTC. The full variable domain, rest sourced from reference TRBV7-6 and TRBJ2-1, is GAGVSQSPRYKVTKRGQDVALRCDPISGHVSLYWYRQALGQGPEFLTYFNYEAQQDKSGLPNDRFSAERPEGSISTLTIQRTEQRDSAMYRCASSLAGAGEQFFGPGTRLTVL.

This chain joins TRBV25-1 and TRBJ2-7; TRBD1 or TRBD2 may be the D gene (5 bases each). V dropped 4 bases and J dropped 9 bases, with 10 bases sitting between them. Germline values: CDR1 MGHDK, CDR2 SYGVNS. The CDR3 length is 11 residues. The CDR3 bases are TGTGCCAGCAGTGTTCCGGGACGGCAGTACTTC. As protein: CASSVPGRQYF.

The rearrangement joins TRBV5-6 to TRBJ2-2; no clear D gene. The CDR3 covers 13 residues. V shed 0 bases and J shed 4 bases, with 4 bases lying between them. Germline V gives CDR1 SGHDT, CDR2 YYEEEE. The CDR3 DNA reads TGTGCCAGCAGCTTGGATTCCACCGGGGAGCTGTTTTTT. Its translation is CASSLDSTGELFF.

The CDR3 protein is CSVVWEDGELFF. CDR3 coding DNA: TGCAGCGTTGTTTGGGAGGACGGGGAGCTGTTTTTT. The chain links TRBV29-1 to TRBJ2-2, with D possibly being TRBD2 (6 bases). This CDR3 contains 12 residues. The germline V gene has CDR1 SQVTM and CDR2 ANQGSEA. V lost 4 bases and J lost 7, with 10 bases in between.

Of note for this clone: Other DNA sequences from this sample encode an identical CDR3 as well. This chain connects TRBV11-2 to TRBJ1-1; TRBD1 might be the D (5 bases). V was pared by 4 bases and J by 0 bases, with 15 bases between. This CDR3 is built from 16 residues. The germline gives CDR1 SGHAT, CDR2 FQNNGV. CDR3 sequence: CASSSALSGLNTEAFF. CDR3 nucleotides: TGTGCCAGCAGCTCAGCTCTGTCAGGGTTGAACACTGAAGCTTTCTTT.

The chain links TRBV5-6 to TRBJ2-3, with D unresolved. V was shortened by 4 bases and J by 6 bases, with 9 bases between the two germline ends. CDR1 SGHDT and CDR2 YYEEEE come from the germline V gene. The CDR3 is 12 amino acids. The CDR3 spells CASSPDRDTQYF. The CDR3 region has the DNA TGTGCCAGCAGCCCCGATAGGGATACGCAGTATTTT.

CDR3 sequence (DNA): TGTGCCAGCAGCTTAGCGGGAGGGCCGAATGAGCAGTTCTTC. This sequence encodes CASSLAGGPNEQFF. The chain employs TRBV5-8 and TRBJ2-1; 10 bases match TRBD2. The CDR3 runs 14 residues. Unmatched junction bases numbered 3, after V lost 2 bases and J lost 7 bases. Per germline, CDR1 SGHTS and CDR2 YDEGEE. The full variable domain, with the rest looked up from reference TRBV5-8 and TRBJ2-1, is EAGVTQSPTHLIKTRGQQATLRCSPISGHTSVYWYQQALGLGLQFLLWYDEGEERNRGNFPPRFSGRQFPNYSSELNVNALELEDSALYLCASSLAGGPNEQFFGPGTRLTVL.

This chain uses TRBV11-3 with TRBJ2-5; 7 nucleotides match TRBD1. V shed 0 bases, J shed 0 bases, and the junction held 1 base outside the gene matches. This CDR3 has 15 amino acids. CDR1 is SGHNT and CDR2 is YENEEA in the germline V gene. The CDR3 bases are TGTGCCAGCAGCTTAGAGGACAGGTACCAAGAGACCCAGTACTTC. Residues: CASSLEDRYQETQYF.

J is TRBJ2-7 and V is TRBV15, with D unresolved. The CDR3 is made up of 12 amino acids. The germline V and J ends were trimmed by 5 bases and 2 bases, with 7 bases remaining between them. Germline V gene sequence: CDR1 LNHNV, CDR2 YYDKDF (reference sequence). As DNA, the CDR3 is TGTGCCACCAGCGTATCAGCCTACGAGCAGTACTTC. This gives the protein CATSVSAYEQYF.

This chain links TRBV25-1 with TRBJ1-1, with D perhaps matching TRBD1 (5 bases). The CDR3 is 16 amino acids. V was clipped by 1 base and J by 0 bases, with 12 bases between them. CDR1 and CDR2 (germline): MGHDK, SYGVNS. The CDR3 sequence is CASSESSQGLNTEAFF. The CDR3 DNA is TGTGCCAGCAGTGAATCATCGCAGGGTTTGAACACTGAAGCTTTCTTT. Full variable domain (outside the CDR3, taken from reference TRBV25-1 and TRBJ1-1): EADIYQTPRYLVIGTGKKITLECSQTMGHDKMYWYQQDPGMELHLIHYSYGVNSTEKGDLSSESTVSRIRTEHFPLTLESARPSHTSQYLCASSESSQGLNTEAFFGQGTRLTVV.